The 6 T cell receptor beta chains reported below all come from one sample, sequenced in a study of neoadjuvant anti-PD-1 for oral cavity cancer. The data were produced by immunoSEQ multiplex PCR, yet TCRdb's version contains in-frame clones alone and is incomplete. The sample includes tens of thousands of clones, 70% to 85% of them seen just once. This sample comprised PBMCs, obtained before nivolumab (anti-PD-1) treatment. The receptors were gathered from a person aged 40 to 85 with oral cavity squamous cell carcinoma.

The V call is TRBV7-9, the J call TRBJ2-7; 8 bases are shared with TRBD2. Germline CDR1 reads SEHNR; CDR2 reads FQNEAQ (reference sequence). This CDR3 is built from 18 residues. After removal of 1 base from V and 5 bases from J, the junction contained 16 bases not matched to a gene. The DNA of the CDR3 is TGTGCCAGCAGCTTAGAGACCGGCGGGGGGCGCGGATTCCACGAGCAGTACTTC. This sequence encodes CASSLETGGGRGFHEQYF.

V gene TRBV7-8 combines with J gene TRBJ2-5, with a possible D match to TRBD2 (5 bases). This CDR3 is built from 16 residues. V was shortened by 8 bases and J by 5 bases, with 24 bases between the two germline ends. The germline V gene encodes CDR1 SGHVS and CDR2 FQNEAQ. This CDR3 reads CASLRARTPADETQYF. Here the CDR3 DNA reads TGTGCCAGCTTGAGGGCACGGACCCCCGCGGACGAGACCCAGTACTTC.

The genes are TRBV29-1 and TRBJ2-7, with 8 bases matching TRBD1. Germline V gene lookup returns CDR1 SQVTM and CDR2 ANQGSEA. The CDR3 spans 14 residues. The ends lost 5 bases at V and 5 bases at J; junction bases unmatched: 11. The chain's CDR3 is CSVWGQGARNEQYF. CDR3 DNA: TGCAGCGTTTGGGGCCAGGGGGCTCGGAACGAGCAGTACTTC.

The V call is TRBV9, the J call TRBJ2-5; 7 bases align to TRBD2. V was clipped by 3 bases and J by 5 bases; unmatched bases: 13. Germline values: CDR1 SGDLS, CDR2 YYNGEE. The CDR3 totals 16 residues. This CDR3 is CASSAYIGAREETQYF. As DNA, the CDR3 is TGTGCCAGCAGCGCATACATAGGGGCGCGGGAGGAGACCCAGTACTTC.

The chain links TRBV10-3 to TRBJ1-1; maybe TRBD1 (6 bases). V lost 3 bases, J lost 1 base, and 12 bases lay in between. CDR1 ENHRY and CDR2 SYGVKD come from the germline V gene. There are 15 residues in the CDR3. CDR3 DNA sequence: TGTGCCATCAGTGATTCAAGGGGGACGAACACTGAAGCTTTCTTT. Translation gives CAISDSRGTNTEAFF.

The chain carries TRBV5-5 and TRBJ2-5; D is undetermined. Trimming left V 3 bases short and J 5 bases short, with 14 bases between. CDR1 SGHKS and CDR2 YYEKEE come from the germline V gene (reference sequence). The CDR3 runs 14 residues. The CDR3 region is CASSSGRKRETQYF. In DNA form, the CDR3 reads TGTGCCAGCAGCTCCGGACGGAAAAGGGAGACCCAGTACTTC.